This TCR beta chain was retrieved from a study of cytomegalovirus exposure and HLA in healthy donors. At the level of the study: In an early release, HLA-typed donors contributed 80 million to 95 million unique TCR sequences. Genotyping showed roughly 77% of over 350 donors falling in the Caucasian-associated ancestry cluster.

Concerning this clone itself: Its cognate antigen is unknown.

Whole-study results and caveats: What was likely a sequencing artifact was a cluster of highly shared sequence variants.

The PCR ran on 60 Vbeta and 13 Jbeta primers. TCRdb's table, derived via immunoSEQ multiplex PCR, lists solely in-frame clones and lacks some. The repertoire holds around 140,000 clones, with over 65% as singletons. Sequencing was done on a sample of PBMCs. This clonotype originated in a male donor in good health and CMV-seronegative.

For the CDR3, the DNA is TGTGCCAGCAGTTTGGGGGGGGATTATACTGGCTACACCTTC. Protein: CASSLGGDYTGYTF. J is TRBJ1-2 and V is TRBV27, with D maybe TRBD1 (5 bases). There are 14 residues in the CDR3. Trimming took off 3 bases at V and 7 bases at J, with 15 bases between the two ends. The germline V gene has CDR1 MNHEY and CDR2 SMNVEV (reference sequence).